Each of the 27 T cell receptor beta chains below was sequenced from the same sample in a study of T cells after yellow fever vaccination. TCRdb independently ran MiXCR on the 5' RACE reads; one entry per CDR3 protein. The data show a few hundred thousand distinct CDR3 sequences, roughly 8.4% seen once. The sample here was PBMCs, taken around 45 days after the first yellow fever vaccination. The receptors come from a man younger than 30 who received the YFV17D yellow fever vaccine.

The chain is built from TRBV9 and TRBJ2-1; tentative D call: TRBD2 (6 bases). This CDR3 comprises 15 residues. Germline CDR1 reads SGDLS; CDR2 reads YYNGEE. V lost 0 bases to trimming and J lost 0 bases, with 7 bases between them. The CDR3 DNA follows: TGTGCCAGCAGCGTAGCAGCGGGCTCCTACAATGAGCAGTTCTTC. Translating gives CASSVAAGSYNEQFF. The entire variable domain, with the rest obtained from reference TRBV9 and TRBJ2-1, is as follows: DSGVTQTPKHLITATGQRVTLRCSPRSGDLSVYWYQQSLDQGLQFLIQYYNGEERAKGNILERFSAQQFPDLHSELNLSSLELGDSALYFCASSVAAGSYNEQFFGPGTRLTVL.

The chain carries TRBV12-3 or TRBV12-4 and TRBJ2-5; no firm D call. CDR3 length equals 14 residues. The V end lost 4 bases, the J end lost 5 bases, and 14 bases lay between the germline ends. DNA of the CDR3: TGTGCCAGCAGTTCGTGGTTAGCTGGCGAGACCCAGTACTTC. Translation gives CASSSWLAGETQYF.

This clonotype was recorded a few times. The chain has TRBV7-6 and TRBJ2-5, with D hard to call. The CDR3 runs to 14 residues. CDR1 is SGHVS, CDR2 FNYEAQ, per germline. The V and J ends lost 1 base and 5 bases respectively, with 11 bases between them. This CDR3 is CASSLGLKVETQYF. DNA for the CDR3: TGTGCCAGCAGCTTAGGACTCAAAGTGGAGACCCAGTACTTC.

This clonotype was observed a handful of times. The chain has TRBV9 and TRBJ1-4; a possible D gene is TRBD1 (5 bases). This CDR3 region has 15 residues. Deletions cut 0 bases from V and 6 bases from J, with 12 bases between. Germline CDR1 SGDLS, CDR2 YYNGEE. The CDR3 nucleotides read TGTGCCAGCAGCGTAGGAGGGGCCACTTATGAAAAACTGTTTTTT. This codes for CASSVGGATYEKLFF.

A word on this clonotype: A junction end diverges from the germline sequence, so it may reflect a read error. This chain links TRBV4-3 with TRBJ1-1; D gene unclear. The CDR3 is made up of 15 amino acids. Germline V gives CDR1 LGHNA, CDR2 YSLEER. As DNA, the CDR3 is TGCGCCAGAAGCCCTCAGGTTCGGATGAACACTGAAGCTTTCTTT. Its translation is CARSPQVRMNTEAFF.

The table lists this clonotype with many counts. CDR3 loop: CATSVTGTGHLSSYNEQFF. In nucleotides, the CDR3 is TGTGCCACCAGTGTTACCGGGACAGGCCACCTTAGCTCCTACAATGAGCAGTTCTTC. The gene calls are TRBV24-1 and TRBJ2-1; 8 bases align to TRBD1. The length of the CDR3 is 19 residues. The trim removed 5 bases at V and 0 bases at J, leaving 14 bases unmatched. Looked up from germline, CDR1 is KGHDR and CDR2 is SFDVKD.

This clonotype was observed at least ten times. This sequence joins TRBV27 and TRBJ1-6, with 12 bases aligning to TRBD1. Trimming cost V 4 bases and J 6 bases; bases outside gene matches: 1. The CDR3 totals 15 residues. Germline CDR1 MNHEY, CDR2 SMNVEV (reference sequence). The CDR3 nucleotides read TGTGCCAGCAGTTGGGACAGGGGGCGTAATTCACCCCTCCACTTT. Translated: CASSWDRGRNSPLHF.

Points on this clonotype: The junction differs from germline at one of its ends, possibly a read error. V usage is TRBV7-9 and J usage is TRBJ2-7; 7 bases fit TRBD2. The germline V gene has CDR1 SEHNR and CDR2 FQNEAQ (reference sequence). The CDR3 is 17 amino acids. DNA for the CDR3: TGTGCCAGCAGCTTGGTTCTTGGAGGGGACTACTCCAACGAGCAGTACTTC. This gives the protein CASSLVLGGDYSNEQYF.

The chain recombines TRBV19 with TRBJ2-2; unclear D gene. The V end was cut by 6 bases, the J end by 5 bases, with 13 bases between. The CDR3 has 14 residues. Germline CDR1 is LNHDA and CDR2 is SQIVND (reference sequence). The CDR3 DNA follows: TGTGCCAGTAGGGGAAGGTTGGGAACCGGGGAGCTGTTTTTT. It translates to CASRGRLGTGELFF.

The chain has TRBV5-1 and TRBJ1-1, with a weak D call TRBD1 (6 bases). The CDR3 totals 14 residues. Trimming removed 1 base at V and 3 bases at J, with 10 bases between. CDR1 is SGHRS and CDR2 is YFSETQ in the germline V gene. Written as DNA, the CDR3 is TGCGCCAGCAGCTTGACAGGGATCGACACTGAAGCTTTCTTT. Its translation is CASSLTGIDTEAFF.

This clonotype was seen a few times. The chain joins TRBV19 to TRBJ2-6; maybe TRBD2 (5 bases). The V end was cut by 3 bases, the J end by 0 bases, with 15 bases between. The CDR3 covers 18 residues. Germline V gives CDR1 LNHDA, CDR2 SQIVND (reference sequence). The chain's CDR3 is CASSIQGFSVSGANVLTF. The CDR3 bases are TGTGCCAGTAGTATTCAAGGATTTAGCGTCTCTGGGGCCAACGTCCTGACTTTC.

V gene TRBV2 combines with J gene TRBJ2-5; a possible D gene is TRBD1 (5 bases). Germline V gene sequence: CDR1 SNHLY, CDR2 FYNNEI. V lost 7 bases to trimming and J lost 1 base, with 13 bases between them. This CDR3 spans 14 amino acids. The CDR3 DNA reads TGTGCCAGCAAAGGCGAGACAGCCCAAGAGACCCAGTACTTC. Translated: CASKGETAQETQYF.

The sample holds many counts of this clonotype. The J gene is TRBJ1-1, the V gene TRBV7-2, with 8 bases fitting TRBD1. Germline CDR1 and CDR2: SGHTA and FQGNSA. V shed 8 bases and J 11 bases; nucleotides not matched to a gene: 13. CDR3 size: 13 residues. CDR3 sequence: CASEQGGNPVAFF. DNA for the CDR3: TGTGCCAGCGAACAGGGGGGAAATCCGGTCGCTTTCTTT.

This clonotype was found a few times. This chain joins TRBV5-1 and TRBJ2-6, with 8 bases identical to TRBD1. V shed 4 bases, J shed 2 bases, and the junction held 5 bases outside the gene matches. The CDR3 consists of 16 residues. CDR1 is SGHRS, CDR2 YFSETQ, per germline. The CDR3 nucleotides are TGCGCCAGCAGCACGACAGGGGATGCTGGGGCCAACGTCCTGACTTTC. Translated: CASSTTGDAGANVLTF.

CDR3 bases: TGCGCCAGCAGTGTCGGTACAGGGGTTCGCCAGCCCCAGCATTTT. As protein: CASSVGTGVRQPQHF. The rearrangement joins TRBV10-2 to TRBJ1-5, with 7 positions matching TRBD1. V lost 4 bases and J lost 7; bases outside the gene matches: 10. The CDR3 spans 15 residues. The germline gives CDR1 WSHSY, CDR2 SAAADI.

This clonotype was counted between two and nine times. V gene TRBV25-1 combines with J gene TRBJ1-3; D unclear. The CDR3 runs to 14 residues. From germline, CDR1 is MGHDK and CDR2 SYGVNS. V shed 4 bases and J shed 7 bases, with 14 bases lying between them. The CDR3 here is CASSAWEQTNTIYF. The CDR3 DNA is TGTGCCAGCAGTGCCTGGGAGCAGACGAACACCATATATTTT. Looking up the rest from reference TRBV25-1 and TRBJ1-3 gives the full variable domain: EADIYQTPRYLVIGTGKKITLECSQTMGHDKMYWYQQDPGMELHLIHYSYGVNSTEKGDLSSESTVSRIRTEHFPLTLESARPSHTSQYLCASSAWEQTNTIYFGEGSWLTVV.

This clonotype was recorded a few times. This chain uses TRBV5-1 with TRBJ1-6; maybe TRBD1 (6 bases). The germline CDR1 and CDR2 sequences are SGHRS and YFSETQ. Trimming removed 4 bases at V and 5 bases at J, with 10 bases between. The CDR3 is 14 amino acids. CDR3 coding DNA: TGCGCCAGCAGCCCGGACAGCGATAATTCACCCCTCCACTTT. Its translation is CASSPDSDNSPLHF.

There are a few counts of this clonotype. The chain recombines TRBV9 with TRBJ2-1; unclear D gene. CDR1 is SGDLS, CDR2 YYNGEE, per germline. The length of the CDR3 is 13 residues. V lost 2 bases, J lost 5 bases, and 8 bases lay in between. The CDR3 loop reads CASSVSPDNEQFF. CDR3 coding DNA: TGTGCCAGCAGCGTGTCCCCTGACAATGAGCAGTTCTTC.

In its sample, this clonotype was seen a few times. V usage is TRBV7-2 and J usage is TRBJ2-3, with D maybe TRBD1 (6 bases). The germline gives CDR1 SGHTA, CDR2 FQGNSA. The V end was cut by 5 bases, the J end by 5 bases, with 17 bases between. This CDR3 is built from 15 residues. The CDR3 DNA sequence: TGTGCCAGCAGCCACACGACAGGTGTTCGAGATACGCAGTATTTT. Its protein is CASSHTTGVRDTQYF.

This clonotype has just a few counts. J is TRBJ2-3 and V is TRBV5-4; D may be TRBD2 (6 bases). The germline V and J ends were trimmed by 2 bases and 11 bases, with 21 bases remaining between them. Germline CDR1 reads SGHNT; CDR2 reads YYREEE (reference sequence). This CDR3 is built from 15 residues. CDR3 protein: CASSFSGTQPLGQYF. Here the CDR3 DNA reads TGTGCCAGCAGCTTTTCCGGGACTCAGCCCCTGGGGCAGTATTTT.

This CDR3 is CASKNDRGTDTQYF. The CDR3 DNA reads as TGTGCCAGTAAAAACGACCGGGGCACAGATACGCAGTATTTT. The rearrangement uses TRBV19 and TRBJ2-3; D is ambiguous. V shed 7 bases and J shed 1 base, with 12 bases lying between them. CDR3 length equals 14 residues. Germline CDR1 is LNHDA and CDR2 is SQIVND (reference sequence).

This clonotype was counted only a few times. The chain links TRBV20-1 to TRBJ2-5, with TRBD2 identical over 11 bases. CDR3 length equals 15 residues. Unmatched junction bases numbered 6, after V lost 6 bases and J lost 0 bases. CDR1 is DFQATT, CDR2 SNEGSKA, per germline (reference sequence). CDR3 nucleotides: TGCAGTGCCACCCTAGCGGGGGGTAACCAAGAGACCCAGTACTTC. Translation gives CSATLAGGNQETQYF.

Many counts were recorded for this clonotype. The CDR3 DNA reads as TGTGCCAGCAGCCGAAGAGGGACAGGCGCTTATGGCTACACCTTC. This encodes CASSRRGTGAYGYTF. The chain is built from TRBV3-1 and TRBJ1-2; 8 bases are shared with TRBD1. There are 15 residues in the CDR3. V was clipped by 4 bases and J by 5 bases; unmatched bases: 9. The germline V gene encodes CDR1 LGHDT and CDR2 YNNKEL (reference sequence).

The chain recombines TRBV7-2 with TRBJ1-3; D is unresolved. Germline CDR1 reads SGHTA; CDR2 reads FQGNSA. CDR3 length: 12 residues. The CDR3 DNA follows: TGTCGGGAGGGAAACTCTGGAAACACCATATATTTT. This sequence encodes CREGNSGNTIYF.

The genes are TRBV12-3 or TRBV12-4 and TRBJ2-6, with D hard to call. The V end lost 5 bases, the J end lost 0 bases, and 8 bases lay between the germline ends. The CDR3 has 15 residues. CDR3: CASSPDVSGANVLTF. The CDR3, as DNA: TGTGCCAGCAGTCCTGACGTCTCTGGGGCCAACGTCCTGACTTTC.

A few counts support this clonotype. The chain joins TRBV7-2 to TRBJ1-4, with 7 bases lining up with TRBD1. With 6 bases clipped from V and 5 bases from J, the junction kept 9 bases outside the gene matches. The CDR3 runs 15 residues. Germline V CDR1 and CDR2: SGHTA, FQGNSA. CDR3 residues: CASSLFGDRNEKLFF. In DNA form, the CDR3 reads TGTGCCAGCAGTTTGTTTGGGGACAGAAATGAAAAACTGTTTTTT.

This clonotype was counted a few times. J is TRBJ2-5 and V is TRBV7-3, with 7 bases that match TRBD1. This CDR3 has 13 amino acids. CDR1 SGHTA and CDR2 FQGTGA come from the germline V gene. Trimming at V came to 5 bases and at J to 9 bases, leaving 9 bases not matched to a gene. The DNA of the CDR3 is TGTGCCAGCAGCCCAACAGGGGAATCATCCCAGTACTTC. It yields the protein CASSPTGESSQYF.